The rows below give T cell receptor beta chains drawn from one sample of a study of chemoradiotherapy in HPV16-positive cancers. Some clones are missing from TCRdb's copy, which holds only in-frame ones; the method was immunoSEQ multiplex PCR. The repertoire holds fewer than 40,000 clones, with around 92% as singletons. The material sequenced was blood, taken from a patient who underwent chemoradiotherapy. Receptor source: a human donor with HPV-associated anogenital cancer. Both conserved end residues are part of each CDR3. D genes are given only for firm matches. Where a row states a size, it is once, few, many or the class of an expanded clone; other rows omit it.

TRBJ1-2 | - | TRBV7-9 | - | TGTGCCAGCAGACCCCAAGGGGGGCCTAACTATGGCTACACCTTC | CASRPQGGPNYGYTF
TRBJ1-1 | - | TRBV7-6 | - | TGTGCCAGCAGCTTAACGGCACGGCAGCTGAACACTGAAGCTTTCTTT | CASSLTARQLNTEAFF
TRBJ2-7 | - | TRBV30 | TRBD2 | TGTGCCTGGAGTTTGGGGGGGGTTGGGGAGCAGTACTTC | CAWSLGGVGEQYF
TRBJ2-3 | - | TRBV2 | TRBD2 | TGTGCCAGCAGTGTCAGCGGGGGGACGATCACAGATACGCAGTATTTT | CASSVSGGTITDTQYF
TRBJ2-2 | - | TRBV4-1 | - | TGCGCCAGCAGCCCGGCAGGGAAAGCTTTGGGCACCGGGGAGCTGTTTTTT | CASSPAGKALGTGELFF
TRBJ1-2 | - | TRBV6-5 | - | TGTGCCAGCAGAGGCAGTAACTATGGCTACACCTTC | CASRGSNYGYTF
TRBJ1-6 | few | TRBV4-1 | - | TGCGCCAGCAGCCAAGCACTATCGGCCAAAGGGAATTCACCCCTCCACTTT | CASSQALSAKGNSPLHF
TRBJ1-1 | few | TRBV7-3 | TRBD1 | TGTGCCAGCAGCCAGGACAGGGGCAGAGCGGCTTTCTTT | CASSQDRGRAAFF
TRBJ1-1 | - | TRBV5-1 | TRBD1 | TGCGCCAGCAGCGACTTCGACAGGGGGTCGATCACTGAAGCTTTCTTT | CASSDFDRGSITEAFF
TRBJ2-7 | - | TRBV10-1 | TRBD1 | TGCGCCAGCAGGGTCACAGGGGTGGTCTTCTACGAGCAGTACTTC | CASRVTGVVFYEQYF
TRBJ2-7 | - | TRBV6-1 | - | TGTGCCAGCAGTGAATCGGCGACAGGAAAATCCTACGAGCAGTACTTC | CASSESATGKSYEQYF
TRBJ2-3 | - | TRBV4-2 | - | TGTGCCAGCAGCCCAAACCGGGCAGCAGGAGTAGATACGCAGTATTTT | CASSPNRAAGVDTQYF
TRBJ2-6 | once | TRBV19 | TRBD2 | TGTGCCAGTAGTATAGAGCTAGCGGGGGCCTTCCTCTCTGGGGCCAACGTCCTGACTTTC | CASSIELAGAFLSGANVLTF
TRBJ1-3 | - | TRBV19 | TRBD1 | TGTGCCAGTAGTATTAGACTCGGACAGGGGGCATTCTCTGGAAACACCATATATTTT | CASSIRLGQGAFSGNTIYF
TRBJ2-3 | - | TRBV6-4 | TRBD1 | TGTGCCAGCAGTGAGCAGATGACAGGGGTCCCAGATACGCAGTATTTT | CASSEQMTGVPDTQYF
TRBJ2-2 | - | TRBV7-3 | - | TGTGCCAGCAGCTTAACTGGGGTTGGGGAGCTGTTTTTT | CASSLTGVGELFF